This T cell receptor beta chain was obtained from a study of blood T cell repertoires in COVID-19. At the level of the study: Some COVID-19 samples were acute and others convalescent; all came from the United States, Italy and Spain. From T cells, B-cell-depleted T cells, or PBMCs came the material, which was cDNA or gDNA.

Authors' processing steps: Amplification from reference gene primers served as the basis for estimated nucleated cell counts. Sequencing used immunoSEQ multiplex PCR; TCRdb keeps in-frame clones, though not all of them. The D gene and trimming were derived from the DNA, and the V and J assignments and clone size from that table. The sample gives tens of thousands of clones, roughly 90% of which show up once; around 2.9% is in the top ten. V shed 0 bases and J shed 1 base, with 6 bases lying between them. This CDR3 has 14 amino acids. Germline V CDR1 and CDR2: SGHNT, YYREEE (reference sequence). The sequencing input was peripheral blood. V gene TRBV5-4 combines with J gene TRBJ2-3; TRBD2 might be the D (6 bases). The receptor comes from a man aged 45-65 years with COVID-19, enrolled during active disease. The CDR3 nucleotides are TGTGCCAGCAGCTTGGGCGGGGGCACAGATACGCAGTATTTT. Encoded protein: CASSLGGGTDTQYF.